This T cell receptor (beta chain) was retrieved from a study of blood T cell repertoires in COVID-19. V was clipped by 4 bases and J by 4 bases; unmatched bases: 5. From germline, CDR1 is SEHNR and CDR2 FQNEAQ (reference sequence). This CDR3 has 15 residues. Assay: immunoSEQ multiplex PCR; the TCRdb copy retains only in-frame clones and omits some. In the table there are 95,000 to 150,000 clones, approximately 80% of which are singletons. The sequence was collected from a woman between 45 and 60 years old with acute or convalescent COVID-19. Sequences were obtained from peripheral blood. The V gene is TRBV7-9, the J gene TRBJ2-1; 9 positions agree with TRBD2. Written as DNA, the CDR3 is TGTGCCAGCAGCTCCACTAGCGGGCCTTACAATGAGCAGTTCTTC. This gives the protein CASSSTSGPYNEQFF.